Following are 28 T cell receptor beta chains from one sample sequenced in a study of blood T cell repertoires in COVID-19. Sequencing used immunoSEQ multiplex PCR; TCRdb keeps in-frame clones, though not all of them. The profile shows about 320,000 clones, around nine tenths of them singletons. Sequenced: PBMCs or T cells enriched from blood (not recorded which). The receptor set was obtained from a woman in her twenties or thirties who had recovered from COVID-19.

This rearrangement joins TRBV10-3 to TRBJ1-1; no clear D gene. This CDR3 contains 12 residues. Germline assignment: CDR1 ENHRY and CDR2 SYGVKD. V lost 6 bases and J lost 0, with 5 bases in between. The chain's CDR3 is CAISDLNTEAFF. In nucleotides, the CDR3 is TGTGCCATCAGCGACTTGAACACTGAAGCTTTCTTT.

The V call is TRBV3-1 (or the pseudogene TRBV3-2), the J call TRBJ1-1; unclear D gene. Looked up from germline, CDR1 is LGHDT and CDR2 is YNNKEL (reference sequence). The CDR3 covers 13 residues. V was cut by 4 bases and J by 6 bases, with 12 bases left in between. This CDR3 is CASSRRLSAEAFF. The CDR3 nucleotides read TGTGCCAGCAGCCGGAGGTTGAGCGCTGAAGCTTTCTTT.

The rearrangement uses TRBV10-3 and TRBJ1-2, with D perhaps matching TRBD1 (6 bases). Trimming stripped 5 bases from V and 2 bases from J, with 15 bases between. This CDR3 is 15 amino acids long. Germline-derived CDR1 and CDR2 are ENHRY and SYGVKD. The CDR3 bases are TGTGCCATCAGTAACAACAGGGCTAGGAACTATGGCTACACCTTC. Translating it yields CAISNNRARNYGYTF.

The chain has TRBV5-1 and TRBJ2-5; 9 nucleotides match TRBD2. The CDR3 is made up of 17 amino acids. V lost 0 bases to trimming and J lost 5 bases; unmatched junction nucleotides: 11. CDR1 and CDR2 (germline): SGHRS, YFSETQ. Here the CDR3 DNA reads TGCGCCAGCAGCTTGGATCTGCGGGGGGGCTTTTCGGAGACCCAGTACTTC. Residues: CASSLDLRGGFSETQYF.

The chain combines TRBV19 with TRBJ1-1, with D unclear. With 6 bases removed from V and 0 bases from J, the gap between germline ends came to 8 bases. The germline V gene encodes CDR1 LNHDA and CDR2 SQIVND (reference sequence). The length of the CDR3 is 13 residues. This CDR3 reads CASRVQMNTEAFF. The CDR3 nucleotides read TGTGCCAGTAGGGTCCAGATGAACACTGAAGCTTTCTTT.

The V and J genes are TRBV30 and TRBJ1-6; TRBD1 is a possible D gene (6 bases). V dropped 3 bases and J dropped 6 bases, with 12 bases sitting between them. Germline CDR1 is GTSNPN and CDR2 is SVGIG (reference sequence). The CDR3 contains 14 residues. CDR3 coding DNA: TGTGCCTGGAGGACGGGGGGCGGTAATTCACCCCTCCACTTT. It specifies CAWRTGGGNSPLHF.

This clone has just a few counts. Other nucleotide sequences from this sample produce the same CDR3. The chain recombines TRBV7-2 with TRBJ1-2; unclear D gene. This CDR3 contains 15 residues. V gave up 1 base and J gave up 2 bases, with 11 bases separating them. Per germline, CDR1 SGHTA and CDR2 FQGNSA. In nucleotides, the CDR3 is TGTGCCAGCAGCTTAGGAGGTTCCACCAACTATGGCTACACCTTC. Translating it yields CASSLGGSTNYGYTF.

The chain has TRBV19 and TRBJ1-2; D perhaps matches TRBD1 (5 bases). The CDR3 sequence is 12 residues long. Trimming removed 9 bases at V and 3 bases at J, with 11 bases between. Germline-derived CDR1 and CDR2 are LNHDA and SQIVND (reference sequence). CDR3 nucleotides: TGTGCCAGCTGGGGCGTCTACTATGGCTACACCTTC. Amino acids: CASWGVYYGYTF. The whole variable domain, remainder taken from reference TRBV19 and TRBJ1-2, is DGGITQSPKYLFRKEGQNVTLSCEQNLNHDAMYWYRQDPGQGLRLIYYSQIVNDFQKGDIAEGYSVSREKKESFPLTVTSAQKNPTAFYLCASWGVYYGYTFGSGTRLTVV.

The CDR3: CASRVAGQGSYEQYF. The CDR3 bases are TGTGCCAGCAGAGTAGCAGGACAGGGTTCCTACGAGCAGTACTTC. V and J are TRBV2 and TRBJ2-7; 8 nucleotides align to TRBD1. The germline CDR1 and CDR2 sequences are SNHLY and FYNNEI. Unmatched junction bases numbered 8, after V lost 6 bases and J lost 1 base. This CDR3 is 15 amino acids long.

The chain carries TRBV5-1 and TRBJ1-1, with 8 bases aligning to TRBD1. The CDR3 totals 15 residues. The germline V gene encodes CDR1 SGHRS and CDR2 YFSETQ. V lost 4 bases and J lost 3; bases outside the gene matches: 8. CDR3: CASSTPQGADTEAFF. Here the CDR3 DNA reads TGCGCCAGCAGCACGCCTCAGGGGGCGGACACTGAAGCTTTCTTT.

A few counts support this clone. The CDR3, as DNA: TGCGCCAGCAGCCACCTCCTCCGGTCCCAAGAGACCCAGTACTTC. It translates to CASSHLLRSQETQYF. The gene calls are TRBV4-1 and TRBJ2-5, with D unclear. The CDR3 has 15 residues. Trimming took 3 bases from V and 1 from J, leaving 12 bases between them. In germline, CDR1 is MGHRA, CDR2 YSYEKL.

For the CDR3, the DNA is TGTGCCAGCAGCCCAAATAACAGAATCGGTGGTGAAAAACTGTTTTTT. Protein sequence: CASSPNNRIGGEKLFF. The chain carries TRBV5-5 and TRBJ1-4; D gene ambiguous. This CDR3 is built from 16 residues. Per the germline V gene, CDR1 is SGHKS and CDR2 is YYEKEE (reference sequence). Trimming cost V 4 bases and J 7 bases, with 20 bases left between them. The whole variable domain, filled in from reference TRBV5-5 and TRBJ1-4, reads DAGVTQSPTHLIKTRGQQVTLRCSPISGHKSVSWYQQVLGQGPQFIFQYYEKEERGRGNFPDRFSARQFPNYSSELNVNALLLGDSALYLCASSPNNRIGGEKLFFGSGTQLSVL.

The chain links TRBV30 to TRBJ2-3, with 12 positions matching TRBD1. The germline gives CDR1 GTSNPN, CDR2 SVGIG (reference sequence). The J segment lost 4 bases and the V segment lost 1 base, leaving 3 bases of the junction unmatched. CDR3 length: 15 residues. DNA of the CDR3: TGTGCCTGGAGTGGGGGACAGGGGGCCGCAGATACGCAGTATTTT. Amino acids: CAWSGGQGAADTQYF.

The chain employs TRBV7-8 and TRBJ1-1; 8 nucleotides agree with TRBD1. CDR3 length: 14 residues. Germline CDR1 and CDR2: SGHVS and FQNEAQ. V lost 2 bases to trimming and J lost 7 bases; unmatched junction nucleotides: 6. The CDR3 bases are TGTGCCAGCAGCTTAATCCAGGGGGCAGGTGAAGCTTTCTTT. Residues: CASSLIQGAGEAFF.

This sequence joins TRBV6-5 and TRBJ1-1; no definite D call. Trimming shortened V by 7 bases and J by 0 bases, and 12 bases separated the two germline ends. Germline lookup yields CDR1 MNHEY and CDR2 SVGAGI. The CDR3 is 14 residues long. CDR3 DNA sequence: TGTGCCAGCACCCCGGCGGGTATGAACACTGAAGCTTTCTTT. This encodes CASTPAGMNTEAFF.

The chain couples TRBV3-1 (or the pseudogene TRBV3-2) to TRBJ1-6; D ambiguous. CDR3 size: 13 residues. In germline, CDR1 is LGHDT, CDR2 YNNKEL (reference sequence). V was pared by 1 base and J by 10 bases, with 8 bases between. CDR3 protein: CASSQAAGSPLHF. The CDR3 region has the DNA TGTGCCAGCAGCCAAGCGGCAGGATCACCCCTCCACTTT.

This clone appeared once. Here the CDR3 reads CASSYSSPGGRYEQYF. The CDR3 DNA sequence: TGTGCCAGCAGTTACTCGTCCCCAGGGGGCAGGTACGAGCAGTACTTC. The rearrangement links TRBV6-5 to TRBJ2-7, with TRBD1 matching over 8 bases. This CDR3 has 16 amino acids. Losses at the gene ends were 0 bases for V and 4 bases for J; bases not matched to a gene: 8. Germline CDR1 is MNHEY and CDR2 is SVGAGI.

J is TRBJ1-2 and V is TRBV10-1; 9 nucleotides align to TRBD1. The V gene's germline CDR1 is WNHNN and CDR2 SYGVQD (reference sequence). V shed 7 bases, J shed 6 bases, and the junction held 6 bases outside the gene matches. This CDR3 spans 13 amino acids. In nucleotides, the CDR3 is TGCGCCAGCAAGTACAGGGGGCAGGATGGCTACACCTTC. This encodes CASKYRGQDGYTF.

The CDR3 DNA sequence: TGTGCCAGTAGTACTCAGGGGTCGCCTCCTGGCTACACCTTC. Translation: CASSTQGSPPGYTF. This chain uses TRBV19 with TRBJ1-2; D may be TRBD1 (6 bases). The V gene lost 4 bases and the J gene lost 7 bases, with 16 bases spanning the gap. Germline values: CDR1 LNHDA, CDR2 SQIVND (reference sequence). The CDR3 contains 14 residues.

The chain recombines TRBV2 with TRBJ1-1; TRBD1 agrees at 7 bases. V shed 2 bases, J shed 4 bases, and the junction held 4 bases outside the gene matches. This CDR3 comprises 14 residues. Germline V lookup: CDR1 SNHLY, CDR2 FYNNEI. CDR3 nucleotide sequence: TGTGCCAGCAGTGAAATAGGGGGCGGCACTGAAGCTTTCTTT. Encoded protein: CASSEIGGGTEAFF.

The V gene is TRBV7-2, the J gene TRBJ2-5; 8 nucleotides agree with TRBD1. The germline gives CDR1 SGHTA, CDR2 FQGNSA. Trimming removed 4 bases from V and 4 bases from J; junction bases left unmatched: 5. CDR3 length: 14 residues. This CDR3 reads CASSSGQGGETQYF. The CDR3 nucleotides are TGTGCCAGCAGCTCCGGACAGGGCGGAGAGACCCAGTACTTC.

The chain uses TRBV2 and TRBJ1-2; D is ambiguous. Germline values: CDR1 SNHLY, CDR2 FYNNEI. V dropped 7 bases and J dropped 8 bases, with 17 bases sitting between them. The CDR3 has 13 residues. CDR3 DNA sequence: TGTGCCAGCATCTCCGCGCCCCGTTTAGGCTACACCTTC. It specifies CASISAPRLGYTF.

The chain is built from TRBV6-2 or TRBV6-3 and TRBJ1-1, with a possible D match to TRBD1 (5 bases). Germline V lookup: CDR1 MNHEY, CDR2 SVGEGT. V lost 5 bases and J 1 base, leaving 14 bases between the germline ends. This CDR3 region has 15 residues. CDR3 DNA: TGTGCCAGCAGTGCCCAGTGGCAGGGGAACACTGAAGCTTTCTTT. Translated, it gives CASSAQWQGNTEAFF.

The chain links TRBV4-2 to TRBJ2-1, with D uncertain. V was clipped by 1 base and J by 2 bases, with 6 bases between them. Germline CDR1 LGHNA, CDR2 YNFKEQ. This CDR3 is 14 amino acids long. The CDR3 DNA sequence: TGTGCCAGCAGCCAAGGCGGAACCTACAATGAGCAGTTCTTC. The encoded protein is CASSQGGTYNEQFF.

The chain uses TRBV11-1 and TRBJ1-1; TRBD1 matches 9 bases. Trimming took 3 bases from V and 11 from J; bases not matched to a gene: 4. Germline V CDR1 and CDR2: SGHAT, FQDESV (reference sequence). The length of the CDR3 is 12 residues. CDR3 in DNA: TGTGCCAGCAGCTTGGGACAGGGTCCGGCTTTCTTT. Translation gives CASSLGQGPAFF.

The rearrangement links TRBV5-5 to TRBJ2-7; 9 bases fit TRBD1. In germline, CDR1 is SGHKS, CDR2 YYEKEE (reference sequence). This CDR3 has 14 amino acids. The V and J ends lost 0 bases and 5 bases, in that order; junction bases with no gene match: 3. The CDR3 loop reads CASSLGQGVDEQYF. The CDR3 DNA follows: TGTGCCAGCAGCTTGGGACAGGGGGTTGACGAGCAGTACTTC.

This chain connects TRBV12-3 or TRBV12-4 to TRBJ1-4; tentatively, D is TRBD1 (6 bases). The ends were cut back, 6 bases at V and 11 bases at J, with 16 bases in the middle. This CDR3 contains 13 residues. Written as DNA, the CDR3 is TGTGCCAGCAGAGACAGGAGAGCACTGAAACTGTTTTTT. It is translated as CASRDRRALKLFF.

The chain uses TRBV9 and TRBJ2-1; the match to TRBD1 covers 7 bases. The J segment lost 0 bases and the V segment lost 3 bases, leaving 6 bases of the junction unmatched. Germline CDR1 is SGDLS and CDR2 is YYNGEE. The CDR3 contains 16 residues. The CDR3 loop reads CASSEARGSSYNEQFF. CDR3 bases: TGTGCCAGCAGCGAGGCCAGGGGGAGCTCCTACAATGAGCAGTTCTTC. The whole variable domain, remainder taken from reference TRBV9 and TRBJ2-1, is DSGVTQTPKHLITATGQRVTLRCSPRSGDLSVYWYQQSLDQGLQFLIQYYNGEERAKGNILERFSAQQFPDLHSELNLSSLELGDSALYFCASSEARGSSYNEQFFGPGTRLTVL.